The next 2 T cell receptor beta chains were all read from a single sample in a study of Ad26.COV2.S vaccination and SARS-CoV-2 variants. Treatment of the sample: roughly 20 received Ad26.COV2.S at low or high dose, single or two shots; roughly 5 received placebo; per-sample allocation not given. Collection of samples fell on day 63 after the first vaccine or placebo injection. The repertoire was sequenced with immunoSEQ multiplex PCR; TCRdb's copy has only in-frame clones and lacks some. Of some 640,000 clones listed, more than 70% are singletons. Here the sequenced sample was peripheral blood, taken in a trial of Ad26.COV2.S vaccine versus placebo. The receptors here all came from a person aged 18 to 59 who received the Ad26.COV2.S COVID-19 vaccine or a placebo.

The rearrangement uses TRBV4-1 and TRBJ2-1; no reliable D call. The V gene's germline CDR1 is MGHRA and CDR2 YSYEKL. This CDR3 has 18 residues. Between the trimmed V and J ends, which lost 2 bases and 7 bases, there was a span of 24 bases. CDR3 sequence: CASSQRVVLGVVDNEQFF. For the CDR3, the DNA is TGCGCCAGCAGCCAAAGAGTTGTATTGGGTGTGGTGGATAATGAGCAGTTCTTC.

A note on this clone: This sample includes further DNA sequences coding for the same CDR3. The chain is built from TRBV18 and TRBJ1-3; no reliable D call. This CDR3 contains 14 residues. The V gene's germline CDR1 is KGHSH and CDR2 LQKENI. V gave up 3 bases and J gave up 1 base, with 7 bases separating them. The CDR3 here is CASSPDSSGNTIYF. In DNA, the CDR3 is TGTGCCAGCTCACCGGATTCTTCTGGAAACACCATATATTTT.